This T cell receptor (beta chain) came from a study of cytomegalovirus exposure and HLA in healthy donors. Donors counted as nominally healthy when sampled, yet unrecorded immune exposures were likely. Study results and caveats: Later analysis suggested most CMV-associated TCR beta chains were HLA-restricted. Per a later analysis, approximately 16,000 TCR beta sequences showed association with HLA alleles at 0.05 false discovery rate. In a later analysis, HLA-associated beta chains showed higher expansion and lower generation probabilities than comparable chains.

Germline CDR1 reads MDHEN; CDR2 reads SYDVKM. V was pared by 2 bases and J by 1 base, with 5 bases between. CDR3 length: 13 amino acids. On this clone: As yet, its antigen is unknown.

PCR involved 60 Vbeta and 13 Jbeta primers. Sequencing was performed with immunoSEQ multiplex PCR; in TCRdb, only in-frame clones are kept and a portion is missing. The table shows about 98,000 clones, with roughly 81% occurring only once. Sequencing was performed on PBMCs. The rearrangement links TRBV28 to TRBJ2-5; no reliable D call. This sequence originates from a man between 40 and 49 years old in good health and CMV-seronegative. In DNA, the CDR3 is TGTGCCAGCAGTTTACCGGGCCAAGAGACCCAGTACTTC. Translation: CASSLPGQETQYF.